The TCR beta chain under discussion was sequenced for a study of cytomegalovirus exposure and HLA in healthy donors. General observations from the study: Later analysis identified a missense DCLRE1C variant that was linked to TCR beta V- and J-gene trimming. Whilst most TCR sequences proved rare, a subset of public TCRs occurred across many donors.

60 Vbeta and 13 Jbeta primers were used in PCR. Measured with immunoSEQ multiplex PCR; TCRdb has only the in-frame clones, and not every one. Of 130,000 or so clones in the sample, more than 75% are singletons; the top ten hold roughly 7.7%. This clone was found a few times. Antigen unknown. V was pared by 7 bases and J by 1 base, with 11 bases between. In germline, CDR1 is MNHEY, CDR2 SVGAGI. The CDR3 extends over 14 amino acids. The receptor was derived from a woman in her fifties or sixties in good health and CMV-seropositive. The chain recombines TRBV6-5 with TRBJ1-3; D uncertain. Material: PBMCs. The CDR3 sequence: CASTQAPSGNTIYF. The CDR3 coding sequence is TGTGCCAGCACCCAGGCGCCTTCTGGAAACACCATATATTTT.